A single sample gave rise to the 32 T cell receptor beta chains below, sequenced in a study of cytomegalovirus exposure and HLA in healthy donors. Use of 60 Vbeta and 13 Jbeta primers characterized the PCR. Method: immunoSEQ multiplex PCR; TCRdb's copy keeps in-frame clones and lacks some. The sample lists 35,000 to 50,000 clones, 77% occurring once. Source material: PBMCs. These receptors all come from a man between 25 and 39 years old in good health and CMV-seronegative.

The chain has TRBV6-4 and TRBJ1-1, with D perhaps TRBD1 (5 bases). V was trimmed by 8 bases and J by 8 bases, leaving 24 bases between them. Germline assignment: CDR1 MRHNA and CDR2 SNTAGT. This CDR3 has 15 residues. The CDR3 spells CASRPAERGGDEAFF. CDR3 nucleotide sequence: TGTGCCAGCCGACCAGCAGAGAGGGGAGGGGACGAAGCTTTCTTT.

This clone was seen more than once but under ten times. V and J are TRBV18 and TRBJ2-3; tentative D call: TRBD2 (5 bases). Trimming stripped 4 bases from V and 0 bases from J, with 14 bases between. Germline-derived CDR1 and CDR2 are KGHSH and LQKENI. The CDR3 is 16 residues long. This chain's CDR3 is CASSRSGYGSTDTQYF. The CDR3 DNA is TGTGCCAGCTCACGCAGCGGTTATGGTAGCACAGATACGCAGTATTTT. The full variable domain, completed using reference TRBV18 and TRBJ2-3, is NAGVMQNPRHLVRRRGQEARLRCSPMKGHSHVYWYRQLPEEGLKFMVYLQKENIIDESGMPKERFSAEFPKEGPSILRIQQVVRGDSAAYFCASSRSGYGSTDTQYFGPGTRLTVL.

This clone has only a few counts. The gene calls are TRBV9 and TRBJ2-1, with 10 bases identical to TRBD2. V shed 3 bases, J shed 4 bases, and the junction held 4 bases outside the gene matches. Germline CDR1 SGDLS, CDR2 YYNGEE. The CDR3 is 15 amino acids. The CDR3 sequence is CASSARTSGYNEQFF. As DNA, the CDR3 is TGTGCCAGCAGCGCCCGGACTAGCGGATACAATGAGCAGTTCTTC.

The table lists this clone with a few counts. This sequence joins TRBV19 and TRBJ2-5; tentatively, D is TRBD1 (5 bases). Germline V gene data show CDR1 as LNHDA and CDR2 as SQIVND (reference sequence). V was cut by 3 bases and J by 0 bases, with 8 bases left in between. CDR3 size: 14 residues. CDR3 in DNA: TGTGCCAGTAGTATTTCAGGGAACCAAGAGACCCAGTACTTC. Translation: CASSISGNQETQYF.

The rearrangement joins TRBV7-9 to TRBJ2-1, with a weak D call TRBD2 (6 bases). The CDR3 is 15 amino acids. The V gene's germline CDR1 is SEHNR and CDR2 FQNEAQ (reference sequence). The ends were cut back, 3 bases at V and 5 bases at J, with 14 bases in the middle. CDR3: CASSFGGTNNNEQFF. The CDR3 DNA sequence: TGTGCCAGCAGCTTTGGAGGGACGAACAACAATGAGCAGTTCTTC.

The chain carries TRBV19 and TRBJ2-6; D remains unclear. Per the germline V gene, CDR1 is LNHDA and CDR2 is SQIVND (reference sequence). This CDR3 has 16 amino acids. With 7 bases removed from V and 2 bases from J, the gap between germline ends came to 15 bases. As DNA, the CDR3 is TGTGCCAGTATTGGGCCCCGGTTAGCTGGGGCCAACGTCCTGACTTTC. Residues: CASIGPRLAGANVLTF.

The genes are TRBV6-6 and TRBJ2-7, with D possibly being TRBD2 (6 bases). The germline V gene has CDR1 MNHNY and CDR2 SVGAGI (reference sequence). CDR3 length: 16 amino acids. Trimming pared 6 bases from V and 1 base from J, leaving 19 bases between. In DNA, the CDR3 is TGTGCCAGCAGCTACGGACCCGGGACTCGATCCTACGAGCAGTACTTC. Protein sequence: CASSYGPGTRSYEQYF.

This chain uses TRBV4-2 with TRBJ2-7, with D perhaps TRBD2 (5 bases). V lost 6 bases and J lost 0, with 15 bases in between. Germline assignment: CDR1 LGHNA and CDR2 YNFKEQ. The CDR3 consists of 15 residues. The CDR3 region is CASRPFEGDSYEQYF. DNA for the CDR3: TGTGCCAGCAGACCCTTCGAGGGAGACTCCTACGAGCAGTACTTC.

V usage is TRBV19 and J usage is TRBJ2-5; D not certain. Gene TRBJ2-7 matches the end of the DNA better, so the J call may be wrong. This CDR3 contains 15 residues. Germline loops: CDR1 LNHDA, CDR2 SQIVND (reference sequence). The CDR3 bases are TGTGCCAGTAGTCCCACCGGGTCGCCACCCGTCGAGCAGTACTTC. Translated, it gives CASSPTGSPPVEQYF.

The chain has TRBV5-4 and TRBJ2-7; 10 positions agree with TRBD1. The germline gives CDR1 SGHNT, CDR2 YYREEE (reference sequence). This CDR3 is 14 amino acids long. The trim removed 4 bases at V and 3 bases at J, leaving 4 bases unmatched. The CDR3 spells CASSRTGGFYEQYF. In DNA form, the CDR3 reads TGTGCCAGCAGCAGGACAGGGGGTTTCTACGAGCAGTACTTC.

The J gene is TRBJ2-1, the V gene TRBV7-7; D unclear. CDR1 is SSHAT, CDR2 FNYEAQ, per germline (reference sequence). Trimming left V 2 bases short and J 7 bases short, with 15 bases between. The CDR3 covers 15 residues. CDR3: CASSLSPTVINEQFF. CDR3 sequence (DNA): TGTGCCAGCAGCTTATCCCCGACTGTGATTAATGAGCAGTTCTTC.

CDR3 bases: TGTGCCACCTCTAGCGGGAGGAATCCCCAAGAGACCCAGTACTTC. It is translated as CATSSGRNPQETQYF. The genes are TRBV15 and TRBJ2-5; 11 bases are shared with TRBD2. J gave up 1 base and V 8 bases, and 6 bases lay outside the gene matches. From germline, CDR1 is LNHNV and CDR2 YYDKDF (reference sequence). This CDR3 comprises 15 residues.

The table lists this clone with a count of one. The rearrangement joins TRBV6-5 to TRBJ1-1; 10 bases are a match to TRBD1. V was pared by 4 bases and J by 5 bases, with 10 bases of the junction left unmatched. Germline assignment: CDR1 MNHEY and CDR2 SVGAGI. The CDR3 has 16 residues. The CDR3 loop reads CASSSPRTGGSTEAFF. The CDR3 DNA sequence: TGTGCCAGCAGTTCTCCGAGGACAGGGGGGTCGACTGAAGCTTTCTTT.

The chain joins TRBV9 to TRBJ2-7; TRBD2 is a possible D gene (6 bases). Trimming cost V 0 bases and J 5 bases, with 12 bases left between them. The germline CDR1 and CDR2 sequences are SGDLS and YYNGEE. This CDR3 region has 14 residues. The CDR3 bases are TGTGCCAGCAGCGTAGGGCTAGCGAGACACGAGCAGTACTTC. Encoded protein: CASSVGLARHEQYF.

The table lists this clone with a few counts. The gene calls are TRBV11-2 and TRBJ1-2, with D maybe TRBD1 (6 bases). The CDR3 has 13 residues. Per germline, CDR1 SGHAT and CDR2 FQNNGV. V was shortened by 4 bases and J by 4 bases, with 10 bases between the two germline ends. The CDR3 protein is CASSYGQTYGYTF. Here the CDR3 DNA reads TGTGCCAGCAGCTACGGACAGACCTATGGCTACACCTTC.

CDR3 in amino acids: CAWTSGPYEQYF. In DNA, the CDR3 is TGTGCCTGGACATCAGGCCCTTACGAGCAGTACTTC. The J gene is TRBJ2-7, the V gene TRBV30; D uncertain. The CDR3 totals 12 residues. Between the trimmed V and J ends, which lost 4 bases and 4 bases, there was a span of 11 bases. Germline CDR1 is GTSNPN and CDR2 is SVGIG (reference sequence).

The chain employs TRBV2 and TRBJ2-7, with D unresolved. The CDR3 covers 16 residues. Trimming pared 3 bases from V and 4 bases from J, leaving 19 bases between. Germline V gene data show CDR1 as SNHLY and CDR2 as FYNNEI. CDR3 amino acids: CASSETFGLGVYEQYF. The CDR3 DNA reads as TGTGCCAGCAGTGAGACTTTTGGCCTTGGCGTGTACGAGCAGTACTTC.

The chain is built from TRBV18 and TRBJ2-5; the D gene is possibly TRBD1 (6 bases). V was trimmed by 2 bases and J by 1 base, leaving 11 bases between them. The CDR3 consists of 15 residues. The germline CDR1 and CDR2 sequences are KGHSH and LQKENI. The DNA of the CDR3 is TGTGCCAGCTCACCAAGAGGACAGAGCCAAGAGACCCAGTACTTC. This translates into CASSPRGQSQETQYF.

Note on this clone: Other nucleotide sequences in the sample specify the same CDR3. This sequence joins TRBV19 and TRBJ1-1; 11 nucleotides match TRBD1. Germline CDR1 LNHDA, CDR2 SQIVND (reference sequence). The CDR3 is 12 residues long. In DNA, the CDR3 is TGTGGCGCGGGGACAGGGGGAACTGAAGCTTTCTTT. Translating it yields CGAGTGGTEAFF.

The gene calls are TRBV18 and TRBJ2-7; 10 nucleotides match TRBD2. The germline CDR1 and CDR2 sequences are KGHSH and LQKENI. CDR3 size: 17 residues. J was trimmed by 1 base and V by 1 base; bases with no gene match: 7. The CDR3 sequence: CASSPLAGGLLSYEQYF. DNA for the CDR3: TGTGCCAGCTCACCACTAGCGGGAGGCCTCCTTTCCTACGAGCAGTACTTC. Based on the CDR3 plus reference TRBV18 and TRBJ2-7, the full variable domain is NAGVMQNPRHLVRRRGQEARLRCSPMKGHSHVYWYRQLPEEGLKFMVYLQKENIIDESGMPKERFSAEFPKEGPSILRIQQVVRGDSAAYFCASSPLAGGLLSYEQYFGPGTRLTVT.

V and J are TRBV9 and TRBJ2-1; 9 positions match TRBD2. Germline assignment: CDR1 SGDLS and CDR2 YYNGEE. The CDR3 extends over 17 amino acids. Unmatched junction bases numbered 16, after V lost 4 bases and J lost 8 bases. For the CDR3, the DNA is TGTGCCAGCAGCCCCCGACCCGGGACTAGCTTTGAGTATGAGCAGTTCTTC. It codes for CASSPRPGTSFEYEQFF.

In its sample, this clone was seen a few times. J is TRBJ1-1 and V is TRBV2, with 9 bases lining up with TRBD1. CDR3 size: 16 residues. The J segment lost 5 bases and the V segment lost 2 bases, leaving 9 bases of the junction unmatched. CDR1 and CDR2 (germline): SNHLY, FYNNEI. The CDR3 protein is CASSELFGTGWTEAFF. The CDR3 bases are TGTGCCAGCAGTGAATTATTTGGGACAGGGTGGACTGAAGCTTTCTTT.

This chain joins TRBV19 and TRBJ1-2, with D possibly TRBD1 on 6 matching bases. The CDR3 totals 15 residues. Between the trimmed V and J ends, which lost 5 bases and 4 bases, there was a span of 17 bases. Germline CDR1 is LNHDA and CDR2 is SQIVND (reference sequence). The CDR3 coding sequence is TGTGCCAGTAGTCAAGACAGGACGGCAGTCTATGGCTACACCTTC. This codes for CASSQDRTAVYGYTF.

The chain is built from TRBV20-1 and TRBJ1-2; D gene ambiguous. Germline CDR1 reads DFQATT; CDR2 reads SNEGSKA (reference sequence). V gave up 6 bases and J gave up 8 bases, with 10 bases separating them. The CDR3 sequence is 10 residues long. The CDR3, as DNA: TGCAGTGCCAAAGGCGGGGGCTACACCTTC. It encodes CSAKGGGYTF.

The V gene is TRBV7-2, the J gene TRBJ2-7, with D perhaps matching TRBD2 (6 bases). The V and J ends lost 3 bases and 3 bases respectively, with 12 bases between them. Germline CDR1 reads SGHTA; CDR2 reads FQGNSA. The length of the CDR3 is 14 residues. CDR3 nucleotides: TGTGCCAGCAGCTTCTCTAGCGCTATCTACGAGCAGTACTTC. It yields the protein CASSFSSAIYEQYF.

The chain couples TRBV2 to TRBJ2-1; TRBD1 might be the D (6 bases). In germline, CDR1 is SNHLY, CDR2 FYNNEI. V was trimmed by 6 bases and J by 7 bases, leaving 16 bases between them. The length of the CDR3 is 14 residues. The CDR3 is CASRKGRGINEQFF. The CDR3 DNA reads as TGTGCCAGCAGAAAGGGCAGGGGAATTAATGAGCAGTTCTTC. The entire variable domain, with the rest obtained from reference TRBV2 and TRBJ2-1, is as follows: EPEVTQTPSHQVTQMGQEVILRCVPISNHLYFYWYRQILGQKVEFLVSFYNNEISEKSEIFDDQFSVERPDGSNFTLKIRSTKLEDSAMYFCASRKGRGINEQFFGPGTRLTVL.

The CDR3 DNA reads TGTGCCAGCAGCTTGCGTGACAGATATGGCTACACCTTC. It codes for CASSLRDRYGYTF. V is TRBV7-2 and J is TRBJ1-2; TRBD1 is a possible D gene (5 bases). There are 13 residues in the CDR3. Germline assignment: CDR1 SGHTA and CDR2 FQGNSA. V lost 3 bases, J lost 5 bases, and 10 bases lay in between.

Worth noting for this clone: A read error may account for a junction end that differs from germline. The chain has TRBV9 and TRBJ2-1; a possible D gene is TRBD2 (5 bases). The germline V gene encodes CDR1 SGDLS and CDR2 YYNGEE. The CDR3 loop spans 16 amino acids. CDR3 sequence: CTSSFRVGSSYNEQFF. The CDR3 coding sequence is TGTACCAGCAGCTTCCGAGTTGGGAGCTCCTACAATGAGCAGTTCTTC. Together with reference TRBV9 and TRBJ2-1, the CDR3 gives the full variable domain: DSGVTQTPKHLITATGQRVTLRCSPRSGDLSVYWYQQSLDQGLQFLIQYYNGEERAKGNILERFSAQQFPDLHSELNLSSLELGDSALYFCTSSFRVGSSYNEQFFGPGTRLTVL.

The J gene is TRBJ2-1, the V gene TRBV10-2, with 7 bases lining up with TRBD2. Germline V gives CDR1 WSHSY, CDR2 SAAADI. The junction had 10 bases not matched to a gene; V was cut back by 7 bases and J by 4 bases. CDR3 length: 15 amino acids. CDR3 in DNA: TGCGCCAGCAAAGAGGCGGGGGACGGATACAATGAGCAGTTCTTC. Translated: CASKEAGDGYNEQFF.

The V gene is TRBV13, the J gene TRBJ1-1, with a tentative D call TRBD1 (6 bases). Germline V gene sequence: CDR1 PRHDT, CDR2 FYEKMQ (reference sequence). V shed 5 bases and J shed 1 base, with 11 bases lying between them. This CDR3 region has 14 residues. The CDR3 reads CASSPRGQNTEAFF. CDR3 bases: TGTGCCAGCAGCCCACGGGGACAGAACACTGAAGCTTTCTTT.

The DNA for the CDR3 is TGTGCCAGCAGCCAAGACTACGGGGGGAGCTCCTACAATGAGCAGTTCTTC. Its protein is CASSQDYGGSSYNEQFF. The chain employs TRBV4-2 and TRBJ2-1, with 7 bases that match TRBD2. The CDR3 covers 17 residues. Germline V CDR1 and CDR2: LGHNA, YNFKEQ. V dropped 0 bases and J dropped 0; count of bases not matched to a gene: 5.

This sequence joins TRBV30 and TRBJ1-4, with D hard to call. Germline V gene data show CDR1 as GTSNPN and CDR2 as SVGIG (reference sequence). Trimming took off 2 bases at V and 0 bases at J, with 7 bases between the two ends. CDR3 length: 14 amino acids. CDR3 DNA sequence: TGTGCCTGGAGTTTAACTGCAACTAATGAAAAACTGTTTTTT. Encoded protein: CAWSLTATNEKLFF.